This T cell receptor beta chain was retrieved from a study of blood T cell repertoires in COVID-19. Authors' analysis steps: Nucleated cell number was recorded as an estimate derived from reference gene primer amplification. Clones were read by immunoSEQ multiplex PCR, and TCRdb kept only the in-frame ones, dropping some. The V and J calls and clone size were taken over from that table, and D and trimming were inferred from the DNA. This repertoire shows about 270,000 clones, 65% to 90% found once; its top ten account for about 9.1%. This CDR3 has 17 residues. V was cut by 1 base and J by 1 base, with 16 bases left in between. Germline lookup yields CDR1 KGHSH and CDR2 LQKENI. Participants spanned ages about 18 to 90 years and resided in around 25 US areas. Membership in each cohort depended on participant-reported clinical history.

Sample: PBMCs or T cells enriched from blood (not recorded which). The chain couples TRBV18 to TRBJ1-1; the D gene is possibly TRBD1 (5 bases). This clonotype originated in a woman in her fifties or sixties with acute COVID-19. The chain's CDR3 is CASSPLFEGAKNTEAFF. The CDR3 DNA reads TGTGCCAGCTCACCACTCTTTGAAGGGGCCAAGAACACTGAAGCTTTCTTT.